This TCR beta chain was observed in a study of T-cell memory formation after mild COVID-19. Via MiXCR, TCRdb re-called the 5' RACE reads, giving one row per CDR3 protein. The sample contains roughly 510,000 distinct CDR3 sequences, roughly 17% of which appear only once. Broader study findings: Contracting CD4+ clones were located mainly in CM and EM, and CD8+ clones in EMRA. Memory from before infection featured some responding clones, which suggests cross-reactive memory joined.

A remark on this clonotype: As yet, its antigen is unknown.

CDR1 is SGHNT and CDR2 is YYREEE in the germline V gene (reference sequence). There are 15 residues in the CDR3. The V and J ends lost 4 bases and 9 bases respectively, with 20 bases between them. The rearrangement uses TRBV5-4 and TRBJ2-1; D call uncertain. The receptor was derived from an adult woman who had mild COVID-19 (a few samples of this study predate the infection). Cell type and time point are not known. The specimen was PBMCs or a T cell subset sorted from them (not recorded which). DNA of the CDR3: TGTGCCAGCAGCGCAGATGTGGGGTACCAGGTTGAGCAGTTCTTC. Amino acid sequence: CASSADVGYQVEQFF. The full variable domain, with the rest looked up from reference TRBV5-4 and TRBJ2-1, is ETGVTQSPTHLIKTRGQQVTLRCSSQSGHNTVSWYQQALGQGPQFIFQYYREEENGRGNFPPRFSGLQFPNYSSELNVNALELDDSALYLCASSADVGYQVEQFFGPGTRLTVL.